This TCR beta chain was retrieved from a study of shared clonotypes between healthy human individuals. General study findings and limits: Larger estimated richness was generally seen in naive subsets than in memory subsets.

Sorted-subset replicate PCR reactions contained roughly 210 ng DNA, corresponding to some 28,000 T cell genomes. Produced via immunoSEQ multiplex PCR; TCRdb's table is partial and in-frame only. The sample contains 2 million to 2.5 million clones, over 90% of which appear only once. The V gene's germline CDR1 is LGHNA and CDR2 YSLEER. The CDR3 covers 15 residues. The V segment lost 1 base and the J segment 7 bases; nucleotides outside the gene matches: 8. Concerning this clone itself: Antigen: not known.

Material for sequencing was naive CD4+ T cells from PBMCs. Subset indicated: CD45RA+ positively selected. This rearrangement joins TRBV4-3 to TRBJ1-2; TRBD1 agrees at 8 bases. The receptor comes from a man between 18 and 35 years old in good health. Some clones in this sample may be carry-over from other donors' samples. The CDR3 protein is CASSQVAGGRPGYTF. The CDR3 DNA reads TGCGCCAGCAGCCAAGTGGCAGGGGGCAGGCCTGGCTACACCTTC.